This is a list of T cell receptor beta chains from one sample in a study of T cell responses to AZD1222 COVID-19 vaccine. The repertoire was sequenced with immunoSEQ multiplex PCR; TCRdb's copy has only in-frame clones and lacks some. The sample lists roughly 91,000 clones, roughly nine tenths seen once, with about 2% in the top ten. This specimen consisted of peripheral blood, obtained on day 0 of AZD1222 vaccination. These receptors all come from an adult in good health. Each CDR3 is given with its conserved first and last residue. Each record gives: J gene, clone size, D gene, V gene, CDR3 DNA, CDR3 protein. D genes are given only for firm matches. Part of the rows lack a size; the others show once, few, many or a class for expanded clones.

TRBJ1-3	NA	NA	TRBV3-1/TRBV3-2	TGTGCCAGCAGCCGACCGGGGCTCTCTGGAAACACCATATATTTT	CASSRPGLSGNTIYF
TRBJ1-1	NA	TRBD1	TRBV6-5	TGTGCCAGCAGGAAAATACAGGGGGCCGGCACTGAAGCTTTCTTT	CASRKIQGAGTEAFF
TRBJ1-2	NA	NA	TRBV6-6	TGTGCCAGCAGTTACGATCCAACCTATGGCTACACCTTC	CASSYDPTYGYTF
TRBJ1-2	NA	NA	TRBV7-9	TGTGCCAGCAGCAAGGGGGACAACAACTATGGCTACACCTTC	CASSKGDNNYGYTF
TRBJ1-4	NA	NA	TRBV6-5	TGTGCCAGCAGTTACCAGAGGAATGAAAAACTGTTTTTT	CASSYQRNEKLFF
TRBJ1-5	NA	NA	TRBV27	TGTGCCAGCAGTTATAACAGAAATCAGCCCCAGCATTTT	CASSYNRNQPQHF
TRBJ2-7	NA	NA	TRBV4-1	TGCGCCAGCAGCCAAGATATTGCGGCACGGGAGCAGTACTTC	CASSQDIAAREQYF
TRBJ2-1	NA	NA	TRBV6-6	TGTGCCAGCAGTTACCCTAGAAAAGAGCAGTTCTTC	CASSYPRKEQFF
TRBJ1-6	NA	NA	TRBV28	TGTGCCAGCAGTTTATACCGGACAGTAAATTCACCCCTCCACTTT	CASSLYRTVNSPLHF
TRBJ2-2	NA	TRBD1	TRBV2	TGTGCCAGCAAAGGGACAGGGAACACCGGGGAGCTGTTTTTT	CASKGTGNTGELFF
TRBJ2-7	NA	TRBD2	TRBV6-6	TGTGCCAGCAGTACCCTCGGGAGGGCTAGCGTGGCTAAGCAGTACTTC	CASSTLGRASVAKQYF
TRBJ2-7	NA	NA	TRBV11-2	TGTGCCAGCAGCGGACTCATCACCTACGAGCAGTACTTC	CASSGLITYEQYF
TRBJ2-1	NA	TRBD2	TRBV10-2	TGCGCCAGCACACTTGAGGCGGGGGGGCGGAATGAGCAGTTCTTC	CASTLEAGGRNEQFF
TRBJ2-3	NA	TRBD1	TRBV6-1	TGTGCCAGCAGTGACCCGGACAGGGTGGGTAGCACAGATACGCAGTATTTT	CASSDPDRVGSTDTQYF
TRBJ2-3	NA	NA	TRBV28	TGTGCCAGCAGGGGGACCACAGATACGCAGTATTTT	CASRGTTDTQYF
TRBJ1-2	NA	NA	TRBV6-5	TGTGCCAGCACCGGGGGGGGCCACGCTAACTATGGCTACACCTTC	CASTGGGHANYGYTF
TRBJ1-2	NA	NA	TRBV30	TGTGCCTGGAGGCCACTCGGGGGGCCCAACTATGGCTACACCTTC	CAWRPLGGPNYGYTF
TRBJ1-1	NA	NA	TRBV28	TGTGCCAGCGGCCTCACTGAAGCTTTCTTT	CASGLTEAFF
TRBJ2-3	once	NA	TRBV27	TGTGCCAGCAGTTTGTGGCCCCCGGTCACAGATACGCAGTATTTT	CASSLWPPVTDTQYF
TRBJ2-5	NA	NA	TRBV6-1	TGTGCCAGCAGTGAAGCCAGTACGGGCCTCCAAGAGACCCAGTACTTC	CASSEASTGLQETQYF
TRBJ2-7	NA	TRBD1	TRBV5-1	TGCGCCAGCAGCTTGATCTCCAGAACAGGGGGGTCCTCCTACGAGCAGTACTTC	CASSLISRTGGSSYEQYF
TRBJ2-2	NA	NA	TRBV7-2	TGTGCCAGCAGCTTAGACCAGGGCGGCGCCGGGGAGCTGTTTTTT	CASSLDQGGAGELFF